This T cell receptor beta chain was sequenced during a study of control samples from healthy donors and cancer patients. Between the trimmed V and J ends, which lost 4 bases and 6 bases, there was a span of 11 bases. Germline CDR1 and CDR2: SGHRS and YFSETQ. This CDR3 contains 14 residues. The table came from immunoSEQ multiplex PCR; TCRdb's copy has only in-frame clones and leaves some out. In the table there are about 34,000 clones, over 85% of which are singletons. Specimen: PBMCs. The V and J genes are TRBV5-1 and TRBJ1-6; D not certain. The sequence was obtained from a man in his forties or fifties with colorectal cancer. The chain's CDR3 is CASSETSGNSPLHF. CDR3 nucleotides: TGCGCCAGCAGCGAAACGTCTGGTAATTCACCCCTCCACTTT.